These 20 T cell receptor beta chains originate from one sample sequenced in a study of shared clonotypes between healthy human individuals. The table came from immunoSEQ multiplex PCR; TCRdb's copy has only in-frame clones and leaves some out. The sample consists of 2.3 million or so clones, 85% to 95% of them appearing once. Material: naive CD4+ T cells from PBMCs. The subset here: CD45RA+ positively selected. Receptors were obtained from a young man in good health. Some clones in this sample may be carry-over from other donors' samples.

The rearrangement links TRBV5-1 to TRBJ1-6, with D uncertain. Germline CDR1 SGHRS, CDR2 YFSETQ. The CDR3 is made up of 15 amino acids. V lost 1 base, J lost 7 bases, and 12 bases lay in between. CDR3 DNA: TGCGCCAGCAGCTTGCTCGGGGATCGGAATTCACCCCTCCACTTT. It codes for CASSLLGDRNSPLHF.

The CDR3 DNA reads TGTGCCAGTAGAAGGGGGCTCGCAAGCTATGGCTACACCTTC. As protein: CASRRGLASYGYTF. The gene calls are TRBV6-5 and TRBJ1-2, with TRBD1 identical over 7 bases. Trimming cost V 9 bases and J 4 bases; bases outside gene matches: 11. Per the germline V gene, CDR1 is MNHEY and CDR2 is SVGAGI. The CDR3 has 14 amino acids.

The chain uses TRBV29-1 and TRBJ2-1; D is undetermined. CDR1 is SQVTM and CDR2 is ANQGSEA in the germline V gene. Trimming removed 4 bases from V and 3 bases from J, with 10 bases in between. CDR3 length: 13 residues. For the CDR3, the DNA is TGCAGCGTTGTGGCCAATAACTACAATGAGCAGTTCTTC. This gives the protein CSVVANNYNEQFF.

The V gene is TRBV11-2, the J gene TRBJ2-1; TRBD2 matches 9 bases. The CDR3 is made up of 16 amino acids. The germline CDR1 and CDR2 sequences are SGHAT and FQNNGV. V was pared by 5 bases and J by 2 bases, with 7 bases of the junction left unmatched. CDR3 region: CASSPLGGRAYNEQFF. The CDR3 DNA is TGTGCCAGCAGCCCCTTGGGCGGGAGGGCCTACAATGAGCAGTTCTTC.

The chain couples TRBV5-1 to TRBJ1-3; 8 positions agree with TRBD1. The CDR3 is made up of 14 amino acids. J was trimmed by 4 bases and V by 4 bases; bases with no gene match: 4. Germline V gives CDR1 SGHRS, CDR2 YFSETQ. DNA for the CDR3: TGCGCCAGCAGCCCGACAGGGGACGGAAACACCATATATTTT. Amino acid sequence: CASSPTGDGNTIYF.

The chain combines TRBV30 with TRBJ2-3; 11 bases fit TRBD2. The V segment lost 0 bases and the J segment 1 base; nucleotides outside the gene matches: 18. The germline gives CDR1 GTSNPN, CDR2 SVGIG (reference sequence). CDR3 size: 21 residues. CDR3 protein: CAWSVFPPGTSGWWGTDTQYF. CDR3 DNA sequence: TGTGCCTGGAGTGTATTCCCCCCGGGGACTAGCGGTTGGTGGGGCACAGATACGCAGTATTTT.

The chain links TRBV4-1 to TRBJ1-3, with TRBD1 matching 9 bases. Germline loops: CDR1 MGHRA, CDR2 YSYEKL. The CDR3 is 16 residues long. The J segment lost 4 bases and the V segment lost 6 bases, leaving 10 bases of the junction unmatched. The CDR3 spells CASRPTTGGTGNTIYF. The CDR3, as DNA: TGCGCCAGCAGACCGACTACAGGGGGCACGGGAAACACCATATATTTT.

The V and J genes are TRBV19 and TRBJ2-7, with a possible D match to TRBD2 (5 bases). This CDR3 region has 15 residues. Per the germline V gene, CDR1 is LNHDA and CDR2 is SQIVND (reference sequence). V was trimmed by 2 bases and J by 2 bases, leaving 13 bases between them. DNA of the CDR3: TGTGCCAGTAGTATAATCGCCCGAGCGGCCTACGAGCAGTACTTC. Translating gives CASSIIARAAYEQYF.

The chain uses TRBV14 and TRBJ1-1; 7 positions agree with TRBD1. Trimming at V came to 2 bases and at J to 7 bases, leaving 4 bases not matched to a gene. CDR3 length: 13 residues. Per the germline V gene, CDR1 is SGHDN and CDR2 is FVKESK. The CDR3: CASSQSTGYEAFF. CDR3 DNA: TGTGCCAGCAGCCAATCGACAGGGTATGAAGCTTTCTTT.

The chain combines TRBV6-1 with TRBJ1-3; TRBD1 might be the D (5 bases). This CDR3 region has 15 residues. CDR1 and CDR2 from the germline V gene are MNHNS and SASEGT. Trimming stripped 3 bases from V and 8 bases from J, with 17 bases between. The CDR3 nucleotides read TGTGCCAGCAGTGAGTCTAAGCAGGGTTGGGACACCATATATTTT. Translated, it gives CASSESKQGWDTIYF.

V gene TRBV5-1 combines with J gene TRBJ2-1, with 7 bases matching TRBD2. The germline V gene has CDR1 SGHRS and CDR2 YFSETQ. J gave up 1 base and V 0 bases, and 4 bases lay outside the gene matches. This CDR3 spans 16 amino acids. The CDR3 is CASSLATSRSYNEQFF. The CDR3 nucleotides read TGCGCCAGCAGCTTGGCGACTAGCCGATCCTACAATGAGCAGTTCTTC.

This clone was observed once. The genes are TRBV28 and TRBJ1-2; D gene ambiguous. Trimming removed 3 bases from V and 4 bases from J, with 12 bases in between. The CDR3 runs to 14 residues. CDR1 MDHEN and CDR2 SYDVKM come from the germline V gene. This chain's CDR3 is CASSLSSPSYGYTF. CDR3 DNA: TGTGCCAGCAGTTTGTCGAGCCCGAGCTATGGCTACACCTTC.

In DNA, the CDR3 is TGTGCCAGCAGCTTGAAGAGCTCCTACAATGAGCAGTTCTTC. Amino acid sequence: CASSLKSSYNEQFF. J is TRBJ2-1 and V is TRBV5-4; no clear D gene. Looked up from germline, CDR1 is SGHNT and CDR2 is YYREEE (reference sequence). The germline V and J ends were trimmed by 1 base and 0 bases, with 5 bases remaining between them. The CDR3 length is 14 residues.

The chain couples TRBV20-1 to TRBJ2-1; TRBD2 aligns across 7 bases. Germline lookup yields CDR1 DFQATT and CDR2 SNEGSKA (reference sequence). This CDR3 has 10 amino acids. With 6 bases clipped from V and 10 bases from J, the junction kept 3 bases outside the gene matches. The CDR3 nucleotides read TGCAGTGCACATAGCGGGGAGCAGTTCTTC. Translation gives CSAHSGEQFF.

This rearrangement joins TRBV6-6 to TRBJ2-3, with D unresolved. V dropped 2 bases and J dropped 2 bases, with 8 bases sitting between them. CDR3 length equals 14 residues. Germline V lookup: CDR1 MNHNY, CDR2 SVGAGI (reference sequence). The CDR3 sequence is CASSYGPNTDTQYF. CDR3 DNA: TGTGCCAGCAGTTACGGCCCGAACACAGATACGCAGTATTTT.

The chain employs TRBV7-2 and TRBJ1-3; D is unresolved. The CDR3 has 15 amino acids. The germline V and J ends were trimmed by 1 base and 0 bases, with 7 bases remaining between them. Germline values: CDR1 SGHTA, CDR2 FQGNSA. The CDR3 loop is CASSLERLSGNTIYF. Written as DNA, the CDR3 is TGTGCCAGCAGCTTAGAGCGCCTCTCTGGAAACACCATATATTTT.

This sequence joins TRBV2 and TRBJ2-1, with D unresolved. CDR1 and CDR2 from the germline V gene are SNHLY and FYNNEI. Trimming took off 6 bases at V and 5 bases at J, with 14 bases between the two ends. This CDR3 region has 14 residues. The chain's CDR3 is CASSLTMRNNEQFF. CDR3 bases: TGTGCCAGCAGCCTGACAATGAGAAACAATGAGCAGTTCTTC.

CDR3 nucleotides: TGTGCCAGAAGCGACGAGGGGGTGAGCACAGATACGCAGTATTTT. Translation: CARSDEGVSTDTQYF. The J gene is TRBJ2-3, the V gene TRBV2, with a tentative D call TRBD1 (6 bases). The V end lost 9 bases, the J end lost 0 bases, and 16 bases lay between the germline ends. This CDR3 comprises 15 residues. The germline CDR1 and CDR2 sequences are SNHLY and FYNNEI.

Points on this clone: The same CDR3 is also encoded by other DNA sequences in this sample. The chain combines TRBV7-9 with TRBJ1-5; the match to TRBD1 covers 8 bases. Germline CDR1 SEHNR, CDR2 FQNEAQ (reference sequence). This CDR3 region has 14 residues. Losses at the gene ends were 5 bases for V and 4 bases for J; bases not matched to a gene: 4. The DNA of the CDR3 is TGTGCCAGCAGCCCTGGGACAGGTAATCAGCCCCAGCATTTT. Encoded protein: CASSPGTGNQPQHF.

The gene calls are TRBV28 and TRBJ2-5; D may be TRBD2 (6 bases). V shed 2 bases and J shed 4 bases, with 14 bases lying between them. The CDR3 consists of 15 residues. The germline V gene has CDR1 MDHEN and CDR2 SYDVKM. This chain's CDR3 is CASSLAGRSGETQYF. The CDR3 DNA reads as TGTGCCAGCAGTTTAGCAGGGAGGTCAGGAGAGACCCAGTACTTC. Full variable domain (missing parts from reference TRBV28 and TRBJ2-5): DVKVTQSSRYLVKRTGEKVFLECVQDMDHENMFWYRQDPGLGLRLIYFSYDVKMKEKGDIPEGYSVSREKKERFSLILESASTNQTSMYLCASSLAGRSGETQYFGPGTRLLVL.